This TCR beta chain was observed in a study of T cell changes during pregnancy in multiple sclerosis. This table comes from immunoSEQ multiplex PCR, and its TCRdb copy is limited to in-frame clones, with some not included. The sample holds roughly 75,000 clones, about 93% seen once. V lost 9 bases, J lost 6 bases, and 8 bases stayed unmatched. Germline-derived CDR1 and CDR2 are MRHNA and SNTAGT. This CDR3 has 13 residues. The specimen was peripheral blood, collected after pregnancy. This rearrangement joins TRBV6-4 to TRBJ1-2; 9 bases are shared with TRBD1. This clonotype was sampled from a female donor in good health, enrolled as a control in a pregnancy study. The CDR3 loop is CASPGQGRDGYTF. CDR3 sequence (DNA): TGTGCCAGTCCGGGACAGGGACGAGATGGCTACACCTTC.